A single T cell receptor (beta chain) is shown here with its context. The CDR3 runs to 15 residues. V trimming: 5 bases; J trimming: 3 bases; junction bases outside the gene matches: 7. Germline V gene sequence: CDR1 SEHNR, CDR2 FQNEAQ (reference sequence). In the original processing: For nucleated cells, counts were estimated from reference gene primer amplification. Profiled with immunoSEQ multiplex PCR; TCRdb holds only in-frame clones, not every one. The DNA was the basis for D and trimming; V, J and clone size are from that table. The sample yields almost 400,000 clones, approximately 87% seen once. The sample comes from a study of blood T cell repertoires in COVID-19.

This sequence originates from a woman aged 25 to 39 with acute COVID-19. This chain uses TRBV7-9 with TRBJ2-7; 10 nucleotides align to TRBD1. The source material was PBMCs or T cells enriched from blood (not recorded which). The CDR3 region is CASSLGTGAIYEQYF. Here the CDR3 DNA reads TGTGCCAGCAGCCTAGGGACAGGGGCAATCTACGAGCAGTACTTC. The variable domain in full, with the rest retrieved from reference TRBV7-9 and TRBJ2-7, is DTGVSQNPRHKITKRGQNVTFRCDPISEHNRLYWYRQTLGQGPEFLTYFQNEAQLEKSRLLSDRFSAERPKGSFSTLEIQRTEQGDSAMYLCASSLGTGAIYEQYFGPGTRLTVT.